This TCR beta chain was sequenced for a study of T cells in tuberculosis. The study's findings and limits: Active tuberculosis patients had shorter CDR3-alpha; the beta difference was nonsignificant. Smaller distances to GMM-specific TCRs suggested their expansion in active tuberculosis.

Sequencing was performed with immunoSEQ multiplex PCR; in TCRdb, only in-frame clones are kept and a portion is missing. The sample has over 40,000 clones, 95% seen once. Concerning this clone itself: The antigen remains undetermined.

Unsorted cryopreserved PBMC were sequenced, averaging around 99,000 T cells per clinical donor. The sample was PBMCs. The sequence derives from a donor between 10 and 29 years old with latent tuberculosis or without tuberculosis infection.

CDR3 nucleotide sequence: TGTGCCTGGAGAGGGGGGACTATCGGGGGAGCCCAGTACTTC. It specifies CAWRGGTIGGAQYF. This chain joins TRBV30 and TRBJ2-5; TRBD2 might be the D (7 bases). V was shortened by 3 bases and J by 9 bases, with 20 bases between the two germline ends. Per germline, CDR1 GTSNPN and CDR2 SVGIG (reference sequence). This CDR3 has 14 amino acids.